This T cell receptor (beta chain) is from a study of cytomegalovirus exposure and HLA in healthy donors. Study-level results: Later analysis identified a missense DCLRE1C variant that was linked to TCR beta V- and J-gene trimming. Donor immune exposure was known only as CMV serostatus.

The CDR3 covers 14 residues. Germline V gives CDR1 SGDLS, CDR2 YYNGEE. Trimming pared 3 bases from V and 0 bases from J, leaving 9 bases between. Comments on this clone: No antigen is known for it.

A multiplex PCR was run with 60 Vbeta primers and 13 Jbeta primers. In the study's own analysis: Counted up in a later analysis, unique TCR beta chains came to some 72 million, with around 9.9 million shared. The repertoire was sequenced with immunoSEQ multiplex PCR; TCRdb's copy has only in-frame clones and lacks some. The V and J calls and the clone size are those of that table, but D and trimming were determined from the DNA. This repertoire shows 150,000 to 200,000 clones, more than 70% found once; its top ten account for approximately 1.4%. The sequenced material came from PBMCs. This receptor was obtained from a girl under 18 in good health and CMV-seronegative. This chain connects TRBV9 to TRBJ1-1, with D possibly matching TRBD1 (6 bases). Written as DNA, the CDR3 is TGTGCCAGCAGCGCTAAGGGGGTGAACACTGAAGCTTTCTTT. Translated: CASSAKGVNTEAFF. Full variable domain (remainder filled in from reference TRBV9 and TRBJ1-1): DSGVTQTPKHLITATGQRVTLRCSPRSGDLSVYWYQQSLDQGLQFLIQYYNGEERAKGNILERFSAQQFPDLHSELNLSSLELGDSALYFCASSAKGVNTEAFFGQGTRLTVV.